The 30 T cell receptor beta chains below were found in one sample sequenced in a study of cytomegalovirus exposure and HLA in healthy donors. With 60 Vbeta and 13 Jbeta primers, the PCR was carried out. TCRdb keeps only in-frame clones here, not all; method: immunoSEQ multiplex PCR. The sample table sets out approximately 150,000 clones. What was sequenced was PBMCs. All receptors derive from a woman aged 35 to 49 in good health and CMV-seronegative.

The J gene is TRBJ2-7, the V gene TRBV5-6; D perhaps matches TRBD2 (6 bases). There are 15 residues in the CDR3. Germline values: CDR1 SGHDT, CDR2 YYEEEE. V was cut by 2 bases and J by 3 bases, with 15 bases left in between. CDR3 sequence reads: CASSFLAGPSYEQYF. DNA for the CDR3: TGTGCCAGCAGCTTTTTGGCGGGACCCAGCTACGAGCAGTACTTC.

The chain has TRBV5-4 and TRBJ2-1; 8 bases are a match to TRBD1. The CDR3 loop spans 15 amino acids. Germline V lookup: CDR1 SGHNT, CDR2 YYREEE (reference sequence). The trim removed 0 bases at V and 2 bases at J, leaving 1 base unmatched. The CDR3 is CASSLADRAYNEQFF. In DNA form, the CDR3 reads TGTGCCAGCAGCTTGGCGGACAGGGCCTACAATGAGCAGTTCTTC.

This chain links TRBV7-9 with TRBJ1-1; tentatively, D is TRBD1 (5 bases). The V gene lost 3 bases and the J gene lost 3 bases, with 8 bases spanning the gap. The CDR3 covers 13 residues. Germline assignment: CDR1 SEHNR and CDR2 FQNEAQ (reference sequence). For the CDR3, the DNA is TGTGCCAGCAGCTTGCGGGGCGACACTGAAGCTTTCTTT. Translating gives CASSLRGDTEAFF.

The genes are TRBV9 and TRBJ1-4; no definite D call. The germline CDR1 and CDR2 sequences are SGDLS and YYNGEE. The CDR3 sequence is 14 residues long. V dropped 1 base and J dropped 4 bases, with 8 bases sitting between them. This CDR3 reads CASSVTGYNEKLFF. The CDR3 DNA sequence: TGTGCCAGCAGCGTAACGGGATATAATGAAAAACTGTTTTTT.

The chain carries TRBV29-1 and TRBJ1-2; no definite D call. V was shortened by 1 base and J by 6 bases, with 21 bases between the two germline ends. The CDR3 sequence is 16 residues long. Per the germline V gene, CDR1 is SQVTM and CDR2 is ANQGSEA. The CDR3 region is CSVEVGGPQTRNGYTF. The CDR3 nucleotides read TGCAGCGTTGAAGTAGGAGGGCCCCAAACTAGAAATGGCTACACCTTC.

The chain couples TRBV7-3 to TRBJ2-1; possibly TRBD1 for D (5 bases). V gave up 5 bases and J gave up 10 bases, with 24 bases separating them. This CDR3 is built from 16 residues. Germline CDR1 is SGHTA and CDR2 is FQGTGA. In DNA, the CDR3 is TGTGCCAGCAGCCCCCAAGGCAGGGTTGGCTTAGGGGAGCAGTTCTTC. This codes for CASSPQGRVGLGEQFF.

The rearrangement links TRBV6-5 to TRBJ1-4; TRBD1 aligns across 7 bases. Per the germline V gene, CDR1 is MNHEY and CDR2 is SVGAGI. V shed 5 bases, J shed 7 bases, and the junction held 7 bases outside the gene matches. CDR3 size: 14 residues. The CDR3 loop is CASSQTGLIEKLFF. CDR3 nucleotide sequence: TGTGCCAGCAGTCAGACAGGGTTGATTGAAAAACTGTTTTTT.

This chain uses TRBV9 with TRBJ2-7, with TRBD1 matching over 8 bases. CDR3 size: 14 residues. Germline CDR1 is SGDLS and CDR2 is YYNGEE. J gave up 3 bases and V 0 bases, and 2 bases lay outside the gene matches. The CDR3 coding sequence is TGTGCCAGCAGCGTAGGGGACAGGAGCTACGAGCAGTACTTC. Encoded protein: CASSVGDRSYEQYF. Full variable domain (missing parts from reference TRBV9 and TRBJ2-7): DSGVTQTPKHLITATGQRVTLRCSPRSGDLSVYWYQQSLDQGLQFLIQYYNGEERAKGNILERFSAQQFPDLHSELNLSSLELGDSALYFCASSVGDRSYEQYFGPGTRLTVT.

The chain couples TRBV4-3 to TRBJ1-5; TRBD1 matches at 10 bases. CDR3 length equals 15 residues. V shed 5 bases, J shed 7 bases, and the junction held 8 bases outside the gene matches. Germline values: CDR1 LGHNA, CDR2 YSLEER. CDR3 region: CASSSRRDRGQPQHF. For the CDR3, the DNA is TGCGCCAGCAGCTCACGCCGGGACAGGGGCCAGCCCCAGCATTTT.

The rearrangement joins TRBV29-1 to TRBJ1-1, with TRBD1 matching 8 bases. The germline V gene has CDR1 SQVTM and CDR2 ANQGSEA. With 5 bases clipped from V and 1 base from J, the junction kept 6 bases outside the gene matches. There are 14 residues in the CDR3. This CDR3 reads CSVRTGSGNTEAFF. The CDR3 nucleotides read TGCAGCGTTCGGACAGGGTCCGGGAACACTGAAGCTTTCTTT. Variable domain in full (rest from reference TRBV29-1 and TRBJ1-1): SAVISQKPSRDICQRGTSLTIQCQVDSQVTMMFWYRQQPGQSLTLIATANQGSEATYESGFVIDKFPISRPNLTFSTLTVSNMSPEDSSIYLCSVRTGSGNTEAFFGQGTRLTVV.

V is TRBV7-9 and J is TRBJ2-1; a weak D match, TRBD2 (5 bases). CDR1 is SEHNR and CDR2 is FQNEAQ in the germline V gene (reference sequence). Trimming stripped 5 bases from V and 4 bases from J, with 9 bases between. The CDR3 sequence is 13 residues long. As DNA, the CDR3 is TGTGCCAGCAGCCAGGACTTGTACAATGAGCAGTTCTTC. As protein: CASSQDLYNEQFF.

This chain joins TRBV7-8 and TRBJ1-5; weak D call: TRBD1 (6 bases). The germline CDR1 and CDR2 sequences are SGHVS and FQNEAQ. Trimming took off 5 bases at V and 3 bases at J, with 14 bases between the two ends. The CDR3 spans 15 residues. The CDR3 sequence is CASSQYHRANQPQHF. In DNA, the CDR3 is TGTGCCAGCAGCCAGTACCACAGGGCCAATCAGCCCCAGCATTTT. Based on the CDR3 plus reference TRBV7-8 and TRBJ1-5, the full variable domain is GAGVSQSPRYKVAKRGQDVALRCDPISGHVSLFWYQQALGQGPEFLTYFQNEAQLDKSGLPSDRFFAERPEGSVSTLKIQRTQQEDSAVYLCASSQYHRANQPQHFGDGTRLSIL.

The CDR3 sequence: CASSSRGREAFF. CDR3 bases: TGTGCCAGCAGCTCGAGGGGGCGGGAAGCTTTCTTT. The chain carries TRBV5-8 and TRBJ1-1; 7 nucleotides match TRBD1. Germline CDR1 SGHTS, CDR2 YDEGEE. The CDR3 length is 12 residues. V lost 3 bases to trimming and J lost 8 bases; unmatched junction nucleotides: 4.

The chain couples TRBV28 to TRBJ1-2; TRBD1 aligns across 7 bases. From germline, CDR1 is MDHEN and CDR2 SYDVKM. V trimming: 2 bases; J trimming: 0 bases; junction bases outside the gene matches: 6. CDR3 size: 16 residues. CDR3: CASSLGGGHANYGYTF. CDR3 DNA: TGTGCCAGCAGTTTAGGAGGGGGCCACGCTAACTATGGCTACACCTTC.

The J gene is TRBJ1-6, the V gene TRBV9; D gene ambiguous. In germline, CDR1 is SGDLS, CDR2 YYNGEE. CDR3 length: 13 residues. Trimming cost V 0 bases and J 10 bases, with 8 bases left between them. As DNA, the CDR3 is TGTGCCAGCAGCGTAGGCTCGAGGTCACCCCTCCACTTT. Amino acid sequence: CASSVGSRSPLHF.

This chain joins TRBV18 and TRBJ1-1; 8 bases line up with TRBD1. The V segment lost 6 bases and the J segment 6 bases; nucleotides outside the gene matches: 12. Germline V lookup: CDR1 KGHSH, CDR2 LQKENI. CDR3 length: 15 residues. The CDR3 sequence: CASSSQTGDDSEAFF. DNA of the CDR3: TGTGCCAGCTCGTCTCAGACAGGGGACGATTCTGAAGCTTTCTTT.

The chain links TRBV27 to TRBJ1-2; TRBD1 aligns across 10 bases. After removal of 0 bases from V and 3 bases from J, the junction contained 7 bases not matched to a gene. This CDR3 region has 17 residues. Germline V gene data show CDR1 as MNHEY and CDR2 as SMNVEV (reference sequence). CDR3 nucleotide sequence: TGTGCCAGCAGTTTATCCCAGAAGACAGGGGGCCACTATGGCTACACCTTC. This encodes CASSLSQKTGGHYGYTF.

The rearrangement joins TRBV14 to TRBJ2-7; 8 bases match TRBD1. The CDR3 totals 16 residues. CDR1 SGHDN and CDR2 FVKESK come from the germline V gene. Losses at the gene ends were 8 bases for V and 2 bases for J; bases not matched to a gene: 14. CDR3 in DNA: TGTGCCAGCCAAGAAGCGTCGGGACAGGTGGCCTACGAGCAGTACTTC. It specifies CASQEASGQVAYEQYF.

The chain is built from TRBV2 and TRBJ2-3, with TRBD1 identical over 10 bases. Germline CDR1 SNHLY, CDR2 FYNNEI. There are 15 residues in the CDR3. V trimming: 6 bases; J trimming: 5 bases; junction bases outside the gene matches: 8. CDR3 region: CASSRTGGRIDTQYF. The CDR3 DNA reads TGTGCCAGCAGCCGGACAGGGGGGAGGATAGATACGCAGTATTTT.

Here the CDR3 reads CASSPLSGSDTQYF. The DNA of the CDR3 is TGTGCCAGCAGCCCCCTATCAGGGTCAGATACGCAGTATTTT. The V gene is TRBV7-2, the J gene TRBJ2-3; D is perhaps TRBD1 (5 bases). The V gene lost 5 bases and the J gene lost 4 bases, with 13 bases spanning the gap. CDR3 length equals 14 residues. CDR1 and CDR2 (germline): SGHTA, FQGNSA. Supplemented by reference TRBV7-2 and TRBJ2-3, the full variable domain reads GAGVSQSPSNKVTEKGKDVELRCDPISGHTALYWYRQSLGQGLEFLIYFQGNSAPDKSGLPSDRFSAERTGGSVSTLTIQRTQQEDSAVYLCASSPLSGSDTQYFGPGTRLTVL.

The V and J genes are TRBV19 and TRBJ1-1; D perhaps matches TRBD1 (5 bases). CDR3 length: 14 amino acids. V was trimmed by 6 bases and J by 13 bases, leaving 24 bases between them. Germline V CDR1 and CDR2: LNHDA, SQIVND (reference sequence). The chain's CDR3 is CASRAKEGQYLRFF. CDR3 bases: TGTGCCAGTAGGGCGAAGGAGGGGCAGTACCTCCGTTTCTTT.

The V gene is TRBV5-1, the J gene TRBJ2-2; TRBD1 aligns across 7 bases. Germline CDR1 SGHRS, CDR2 YFSETQ. The junction had 0 bases not matched to a gene; V was cut back by 2 bases and J by 5 bases. The CDR3 loop spans 13 amino acids. CDR3 residues: CASSLQGTGELFF. The CDR3 coding sequence is TGCGCCAGCAGCTTACAGGGGACCGGGGAGCTGTTTTTT. The variable domain in full, completed from reference TRBV5-1 and TRBJ2-2, reads KAGVTQTPRYLIKTRGQQVTLSCSPISGHRSVSWYQQTPGQGLQFLFEYFSETQRNKGNFPGRFSGRQFSNSRSEMNVSTLELGDSALYLCASSLQGTGELFFGEGSRLTVL.

The chain links TRBV6-1 to TRBJ2-1; D ambiguous. The germline CDR1 and CDR2 sequences are MNHNS and SASEGT. Trimming stripped 3 bases from V and 10 bases from J, with 10 bases between. The CDR3 spans 12 residues. The CDR3 DNA reads TGTGCCAGCAGTGAGATATTGGAGGAGCAGTTCTTC. It encodes CASSEILEEQFF.

V usage is TRBV28 and J usage is TRBJ2-7; D perhaps matches TRBD2 (6 bases). Germline loops: CDR1 MDHEN, CDR2 SYDVKM. The CDR3 covers 14 residues. V lost 5 bases and J lost 0, with 11 bases in between. For the CDR3, the DNA is TGTGCCAGCAGTCCAGGGACTTACTCCTACGAGCAGTACGTC. Amino acid sequence: CASSPGTYSYEQYV.

The chain uses TRBV28 and TRBJ1-6; possible D gene TRBD1, 5 bases. The CDR3 sequence is 16 residues long. Trimming removed 5 bases from V and 13 bases from J, with 24 bases in between. CDR1 is MDHEN and CDR2 is SYDVKM in the germline V gene. Here the CDR3 DNA reads TGTGCCAGCAGTCCGCCCGACAGCGTGGACAAGGAGCCCCTCCACTTT. It codes for CASSPPDSVDKEPLHF.

The chain is built from TRBV5-5 and TRBJ2-5, with TRBD1 as a possible D gene (6 bases). Trimming removed 4 bases from V and 1 base from J, with 11 bases in between. The CDR3 is 14 amino acids. Germline V CDR1 and CDR2: SGHKS, YYEKEE (reference sequence). The CDR3 here is CASSVSGAQETQYF. The CDR3 bases are TGTGCCAGCAGCGTATCAGGGGCCCAAGAGACCCAGTACTTC.

The rearrangement links TRBV6-6 to TRBJ1-2; TRBD1 is a possible D gene (5 bases). Per germline, CDR1 MNHNY and CDR2 SVGAGI (reference sequence). The CDR3 sequence is 14 residues long. The ends were cut back, 2 bases at V and 2 bases at J, with 9 bases in the middle. The CDR3 region has the DNA TGTGCCAGCAGTTACGGGGCGGCAAACTATGGCTACACCTTC. It encodes CASSYGAANYGYTF.

The J gene is TRBJ1-2, the V gene TRBV10-3, with 9 bases fitting TRBD1. J lost 4 bases, V lost 10 bases, and 10 bases had no gene match. The germline V gene encodes CDR1 ENHRY and CDR2 SYGVKD. There are 14 residues in the CDR3. The CDR3 DNA sequence: TGTGCCACATGGGGACAGGGTTTGTTCTATGGCTACACCTTC. Translation gives CATWGQGLFYGYTF.

J is TRBJ2-1 and V is TRBV6-5; the match to TRBD2 covers 9 bases. Germline V gene data show CDR1 as MNHEY and CDR2 as SVGAGI. The CDR3 covers 14 residues. Unmatched junction bases numbered 5, after V lost 6 bases and J lost 5 bases. CDR3 bases: TGTGCCAGCAGGCGGGGGGGCCCGGACAATGAGCAGTTCTTC. Protein sequence: CASRRGGPDNEQFF.

The chain recombines TRBV18 with TRBJ1-5; D not certain. With 6 bases removed from V and 2 bases from J, the gap between germline ends came to 11 bases. This CDR3 is built from 14 residues. Germline V gives CDR1 KGHSH, CDR2 LQKENI. The CDR3 loop is CASSPGGRNQPQHF. CDR3 nucleotides: TGTGCCAGCTCCCCGGGAGGACGCAATCAGCCCCAGCATTTT.